The 2 T cell receptor beta chains presented below share a single source sample, sequenced in a study of immune characterization of retroperitoneal liposarcoma. TCRdb reanalysed the PCR reads using MiXCR and keeps one entry per CDR3 protein. The sample carries some 1,500 distinct CDR3 sequences, around half recorded once. Material: tumor tissue. These receptors were taken from a female donor with retroperitoneal liposarcoma.

This clonotype turned up a few times. This rearrangement joins TRBV6-9 to TRBJ2-1; 12 positions match TRBD1. Unmatched junction bases numbered 12, after V lost 11 bases and J lost 10 bases. The germline V gene encodes CDR1 MNHGY and CDR2 SVAAGI. The CDR3 runs to 14 residues. This CDR3 reads CASLGTGGGYEQFF. The DNA for the CDR3 is TGTGCCTCGCTCGGGACAGGGGGCGGGTACGAGCAGTTCTTC.

V and J are TRBV11-2 and TRBJ2-3; D uncertain. Trimming pared 0 bases from V and 5 bases from J, leaving 3 bases between. Germline values: CDR1 SGHAT, CDR2 FQNNGV. The CDR3 length is 12 residues. CDR3: CASSLEGDTQYF. The CDR3 DNA reads as TGTGCCAGCAGCTTAGAGGGAGATACGCAGTATTTT.